This T cell receptor beta chain was documented in a study of OX40 agonist ivuxolimab in advanced cancers. Overall study context: Age averaged around 59 years (range about 20 to 80), and more than 80% were male.

This clone is medium-sized within its sample. CDR1 is LNHDA, CDR2 SQIVND, per germline (reference sequence). This CDR3 comprises 15 residues. Trimming shortened V by 0 bases and J by 6 bases, and 12 bases separated the two germline ends. Data came from immunoSEQ multiplex PCR; TCRdb stores just in-frame clones and leaves some out. The profile covers 30,000 to 45,000 clones, with about 74% appearing a single time and roughly an eighth taken by the ten largest. Sequenced material: CD4+ or CD8+ T cells sorted from blood, taken in a trial of the OX40 agonist ivuxolimab. This chain uses TRBV19 with TRBJ2-4, with D possibly matching TRBD2 (5 bases). The sequence derives from an adult with an advanced solid tumor such as melanoma, head and neck, liver or kidney cancer. The DNA of the CDR3 is TGTGCCAGTAGTATAGATCATGCTAGCTCAAACATTCAGTACTTC. This encodes CASSIDHASSNIQYF.